This TCR beta chain appears in the sequencing data of a study of blood T cells in healthy people across ages. Notes on the study in general: From one million sequenced T cells, diversity estimates were lower bounds. Age showed a roughly linear inverse relationship with TCR beta diversity per million T cells. Naive T cell percentage showed a strong correlation with the diversity of TCR beta.

This clonotype was recorded at least ten times. The antigen is unknown. This CDR3 is built from 15 residues. The germline CDR1 and CDR2 sequences are SNHLY and FYNNEI. The V and J ends lost 7 bases and 4 bases, in that order; junction bases with no gene match: 10. A second about 7 to 12 cycle PCR used barcoded and J-beta primers. Template switching added a 12-random-nucleotide identifier to every cDNA molecule. TCRdb recomputed calls from the 5' RACE reads with MiXCR, one row per CDR3 protein. In the table there are about 670,000 distinct CDR3 sequences, 52% of which are singletons. The sample was blood. This chain uses TRBV2 with TRBJ2-1; 7 nucleotides match TRBD2. The TCR was taken from a woman older than 75 in good health. The CDR3 DNA follows: TGTGCCAGCAAGGTCGGGCGGGAGCCATACAATGAGCAGTTCTTC. This sequence encodes CASKVGREPYNEQFF.